This is a list of T cell receptor beta chains from one sample in a study of vaccination and CD4 T cells after COVID-19. Which antigens these TCRs recognize remains unknown. TCRdb re-called the PCR reads through MiXCR, storing one row per CDR3 protein. The table includes 20,000 to 25,000 distinct CDR3 sequences, around 50% detected once. The material sequenced was CD4+ T cells from blood, cultured in vitro. The receptors here all came from a human donor who had recovered from COVID-19. CDR3s include the opening cysteine and the closing phenylalanine or tryptophan. Each record gives: V gene, J gene, D gene, CDR3 protein. A D gene is named only where the DNA matches it firmly.

TRBV20-1	TRBJ2-1	NA	CSARVVGVAYNEQFF
TRBV20-1	TRBJ2-7	TRBD1	CSATGGFYEQYF
TRBV7-2	TRBJ2-7	TRBD2	CASSPGLAVSYEQYF
TRBV15	TRBJ2-5	NA	CATSNHHIMGGRETQYF
TRBV18	TRBJ2-7	TRBD1	CASGTGIKSYEQYF
TRBV19	TRBJ2-2	TRBD2	CASSFSGTNTGELFF
TRBV19	TRBJ1-2	NA	CASSISTDNYGYTF
TRBV11-2	TRBJ1-1	NA	CASNYQALTEAFF
TRBV24-1	TRBJ2-7	NA	CATSPSQDPYEQYF
TRBV6-1	TRBJ2-2	NA	CASTPQRANTGELFF
TRBV7-9	TRBJ1-2	NA	CASRRSQGSWGYTF